This note documents a single TCR beta chain sequence. Looked up from germline, CDR1 is SGHVS and CDR2 is FNYEAQ. The ends lost 5 bases at V and 4 bases at J; junction bases unmatched: 3. The CDR3 totals 14 residues. TCRdb itself ran the RT-PCR reads through MiXCR, one entry per CDR3 protein. The top ten clones hold around 30% of a sample with 930 or so distinct CDR3 sequences, 40% of them seen once. This sample is drawn from a study of patients and donors after allogeneic stem cell transplantation. The clonotype comes from a human donor who was either an allogeneic HSCT recipient or a stem cell or donor lymphocyte infusion donor (not recorded which). It is not recorded whose cells these are; they may come from a transplant donor. This chain joins TRBV7-6 and TRBJ2-3; 10 nucleotides align to TRBD2. Specimen: blood, either unsorted or a sorted T cell fraction (not recorded which). CDR3 nucleotide sequence: TGTGCCAGCAGCCGAGGGACTAGCGCAGATACGCAGTATTTT. Protein product: CASSRGTSADTQYF.